The present T cell receptor beta chain was sequenced within a study of T cells in Graves' hyperthyroidism and ophthalmopathy. Study outcomes and limitations: It was a median around seven months before onset that the model predicted ophthalmopathy.

The CDR3 length is 16 residues. Germline assignment: CDR1 SSHAT and CDR2 FNYEAQ (reference sequence). Turning to this clonotype: Antigen unknown. The junction and the germline gene differ at one end; a read error may be behind it.

Using RNA transcripts as the source, TCR beta CDR3 regions were amplified. The HTBI primer set served for first-round RT-PCR of the TCR CDR3. TCRdb analysed the multiplex PCR reads with MiXCR anew, one entry per CDR3 protein. The sample includes about 640,000 distinct CDR3 sequences, less than 25% seen only once; the top ten take under 35%. The receptor was isolated from a man between 25 and 39 years old with Graves' ophthalmopathy. The genes are TRBV7-7 and TRBJ2-5, with D uncertain. The sample comprised blood. The chain's CDR3 is CASSLLGRGGQETQYF. CDR3 bases: TGTGCTAGCAGCTTATTGGGCCGCGGCGGCCAAGAGACCCAGTACTTC.